These 14 T cell receptor beta chains were all obtained from the same sample, sequenced in a study of STAT5B mutations in CD4+ large granular lymphocyte leukemia. The table came from immunoSEQ multiplex PCR; TCRdb's copy has only in-frame clones and leaves some out. Of more than 20,000 clones listed, over 65% are singletons. The sample comprised CD4+ T cells from blood buffy coats. The receptors were sampled from a human donor in good health.

V is TRBV15 and J is TRBJ1-3; the D gene is possibly TRBD1 (5 bases). CDR1 is LNHNV, CDR2 YYDKDF, per germline (reference sequence). The CDR3 has 16 residues. Between the trimmed V and J ends, which lost 2 bases and 0 bases, there was a span of 11 bases. CDR3 sequence reads: CATSRSRARSGNTIYF. CDR3 in DNA: TGTGCCACCAGCAGATCCAGGGCCCGCTCTGGAAACACCATATATTTT.

The chain is built from TRBV7-2 and TRBJ2-1; D is ambiguous. The V end was cut by 7 bases, the J end by 8 bases, with 12 bases between. The germline V gene has CDR1 SGHTA and CDR2 FQGNSA. The CDR3 consists of 12 residues. CDR3 in amino acids: CASTPGRDEQFF. As DNA, the CDR3 is TGTGCCAGCACCCCCGGTAGGGATGAGCAGTTCTTC.

In this sample, this clone turned up once. The rearrangement uses TRBV27 and TRBJ1-4, with 10 nucleotides matching TRBD1. V was pared by 5 bases and J by 7 bases, with 7 bases of the junction left unmatched. The CDR3 extends over 15 amino acids. CDR1 and CDR2 from the germline V gene are MNHEY and SMNVEV (reference sequence). CDR3 protein: CASSAWTGGGEKLFF. In nucleotides, the CDR3 is TGTGCCAGCAGTGCCTGGACAGGGGGGGGTGAAAAACTGTTTTTT.

This clone was counted a few times. The V call is TRBV5-1, the J call TRBJ2-1, with D possibly being TRBD1 or TRBD2 (5 bases each). V lost 4 bases and J lost 16, with 18 bases in between. Germline V CDR1 and CDR2: SGHRS, YFSETQ. There are 12 residues in the CDR3. CDR3 sequence (DNA): TGCGCCAGCAGCAGGGCCGGGACCGGCTATTTCTTC. Protein product: CASSRAGTGYFF.

The genes are TRBV27 and TRBJ2-2; 7 bases fit TRBD2. The V and J ends lost 7 bases and 7 bases, in that order; junction bases with no gene match: 9. Per germline, CDR1 MNHEY and CDR2 SMNVEV (reference sequence). The CDR3 consists of 14 residues. The CDR3: CASTRGREGGELFF. The CDR3 nucleotides are TGTGCCAGCACCCGCGGCAGGGAGGGCGGGGAGCTGTTTTTT.

The V gene is TRBV5-4, the J gene TRBJ1-1, with D possibly being TRBD1 (5 bases). Germline V gene lookup returns CDR1 SGHNT and CDR2 YYREEE (reference sequence). V lost 0 bases, J lost 2 bases, and 11 bases lay in between. The CDR3 extends over 15 amino acids. The CDR3 loop reads CASSLAAGKNTEAFF. The CDR3 DNA reads TGTGCCAGCAGCTTGGCGGCAGGGAAAAACACTGAAGCTTTCTTT. Complete variable domain (other parts from reference TRBV5-4 and TRBJ1-1): ETGVTQSPTHLIKTRGQQVTLRCSSQSGHNTVSWYQQALGQGPQFIFQYYREEENGRGNFPPRFSGLQFPNYSSELNVNALELDDSALYLCASSLAAGKNTEAFFGQGTRLTVV.

The genes are TRBV6-5 and TRBJ1-2; TRBD1 agrees at 10 bases. This CDR3 comprises 12 residues. Trimming cost V 6 bases and J 12 bases; bases outside gene matches: 7. Germline assignment: CDR1 MNHEY and CDR2 SVGAGI. CDR3: CASSPGQGVDTF. In DNA form, the CDR3 reads TGTGCCAGCAGCCCCGGACAGGGGGTTGACACCTTC.

The CDR3 nucleotides read TGCGCCAGCAGCCAAGTTCACGGCTTAACAGATACGCAGTATTTT. This translates into CASSQVHGLTDTQYF. This chain connects TRBV4-3 to TRBJ2-3; no firm D call. CDR3 size: 15 residues. CDR1 and CDR2 (germline): LGHNA, YSLEER. V shed 1 base and J shed 3 bases, with 11 bases lying between them.

V gene TRBV6-4 combines with J gene TRBJ2-5, with 9 positions matching TRBD2. CDR1 is MRHNA, CDR2 SNTAGT, per germline. This CDR3 is 16 amino acids long. Losses at the gene ends were 4 bases for V and 1 base for J; bases not matched to a gene: 7. The CDR3, as DNA: TGTGCCAGCAGTGGTCTAGGGACTAGCTTCCAAGAGACCCAGTACTTC. Protein sequence: CASSGLGTSFQETQYF.

Here the CDR3 reads CASSLGGGRSSTDTQYF. The CDR3, as DNA: TGTGCCAGCAGCTTAGGCGGCGGCAGGTCCTCCACAGATACGCAGTATTTT. The chain has TRBV7-2 and TRBJ2-3; D is unclear. Germline lookup yields CDR1 SGHTA and CDR2 FQGNSA. This CDR3 has 17 amino acids. V lost 1 base, J lost 2 bases, and 16 bases lay in between.

The genes are TRBV11-2 and TRBJ2-3, with 8 bases aligning to TRBD2. Per germline, CDR1 SGHAT and CDR2 FQNNGV. With V trimmed by 4 bases and J by 1 base, 10 bases remained unmatched. There are 17 residues in the CDR3. CDR3 residues: CASSSRGGTIRTDTQYF. The CDR3 DNA is TGTGCCAGCAGCTCCCGGGGGGGGACCATACGCACAGATACGCAGTATTTT.

V is TRBV5-8 and J is TRBJ1-2; D unclear. The CDR3 is 13 amino acids. The germline V and J ends were trimmed by 4 bases and 4 bases, with 11 bases remaining between them. The germline gives CDR1 SGHTS, CDR2 YDEGEE. As DNA, the CDR3 is TGTGCCAGCAGCGAGTCGGTCCTCTATGGCTACACCTTC. Translated: CASSESVLYGYTF.

V usage is TRBV28 and J usage is TRBJ2-7; 9 nucleotides match TRBD2. From germline, CDR1 is MDHEN and CDR2 SYDVKM. V lost 6 bases, J lost 4 bases, and 7 bases stayed unmatched. The CDR3 covers 14 residues. CDR3 protein: CASRDLAGDYEQYF. CDR3 DNA sequence: TGTGCCAGCAGGGACTTAGCGGGGGATTACGAGCAGTACTTC.

This clone was seen a single time. The rearrangement uses TRBV5-6 and TRBJ2-3, with TRBD1 matching 7 bases. V shed 1 base and J 4 bases; nucleotides not matched to a gene: 3. The V gene's germline CDR1 is SGHDT and CDR2 YYEEEE. The CDR3 is 14 residues long. CDR3 residues: CASSLIGGSDTQYF. DNA of the CDR3: TGTGCCAGCAGCTTGATAGGGGGCTCAGATACGCAGTATTTT.